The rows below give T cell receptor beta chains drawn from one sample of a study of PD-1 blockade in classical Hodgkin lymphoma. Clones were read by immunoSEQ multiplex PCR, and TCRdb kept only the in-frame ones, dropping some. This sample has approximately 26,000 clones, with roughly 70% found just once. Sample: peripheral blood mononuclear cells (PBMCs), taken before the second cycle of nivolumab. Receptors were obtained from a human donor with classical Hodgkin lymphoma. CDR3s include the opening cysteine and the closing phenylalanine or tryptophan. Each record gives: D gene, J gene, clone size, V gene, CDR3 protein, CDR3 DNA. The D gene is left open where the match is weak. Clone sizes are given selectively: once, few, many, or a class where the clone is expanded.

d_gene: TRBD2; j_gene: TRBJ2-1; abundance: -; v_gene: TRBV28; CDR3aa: CASSAGGQNEQFF; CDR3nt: TGTGCCAGCAGTGCGGGAGGACAGAATGAGCAGTTCTTC
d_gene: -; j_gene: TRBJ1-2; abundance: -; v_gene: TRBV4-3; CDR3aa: CASSQDQLGEIYGYTF; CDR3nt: TGCGCCAGCAGCCAAGATCAGTTAGGGGAGATCTATGGCTACACCTTC
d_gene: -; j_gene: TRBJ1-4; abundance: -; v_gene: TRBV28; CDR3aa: CASSPDQTGLNEKLFF; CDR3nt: TGTGCCAGCAGCCCCGATCAAACGGGCCTTAATGAAAAACTGTTTTTT
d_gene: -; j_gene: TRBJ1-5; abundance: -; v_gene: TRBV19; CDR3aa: CASSIGGNSNQPQHF; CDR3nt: TGTGCCAGTAGTATAGGAGGGAATAGCAATCAGCCCCAGCATTTT
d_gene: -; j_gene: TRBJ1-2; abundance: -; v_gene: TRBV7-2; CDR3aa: CASSLSGGPNYGYTF; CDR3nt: TGTGCCAGCAGCTTATCTGGAGGGCCTAACTATGGCTACACCTTC
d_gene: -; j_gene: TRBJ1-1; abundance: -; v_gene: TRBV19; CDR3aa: CASCYSRSGYTEAFF; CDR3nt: TGTGCCAGTTGCTACTCCAGGTCGGGGTACACTGAAGCTTTCTTT
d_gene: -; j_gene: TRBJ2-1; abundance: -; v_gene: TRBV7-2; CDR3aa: CASSPSVAVGEQFF; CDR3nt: TGTGCCAGCAGCCCGTCGGTAGCGGTCGGTGAGCAGTTCTTC
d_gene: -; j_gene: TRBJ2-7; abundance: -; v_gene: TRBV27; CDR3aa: CASSARFGGEQYF; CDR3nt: TGTGCCAGCAGCGCACGTTTCGGGGGCGAGCAGTACTTC
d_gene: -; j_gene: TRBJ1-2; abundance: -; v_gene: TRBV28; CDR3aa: CASILRGGAYRRDGYTF; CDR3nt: TGTGCCAGCATCCTTAGGGGAGGGGCGTACCGACGGGATGGCTACACCTTC
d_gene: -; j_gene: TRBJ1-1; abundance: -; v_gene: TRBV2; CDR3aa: CASSVLGANTEAFF; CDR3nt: TGTGCCAGCAGTGTTCTTGGGGCGAACACTGAAGCTTTCTTT
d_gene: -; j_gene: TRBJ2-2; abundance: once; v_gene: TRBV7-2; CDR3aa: CASSQFGRELFF; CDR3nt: TGTGCCAGCAGCCAATTTGGCAGGGAGCTGTTTTTT
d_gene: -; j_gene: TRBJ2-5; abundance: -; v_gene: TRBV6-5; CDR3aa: CASSYSWQIETQYF; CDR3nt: TGTGCCAGCAGTTACTCGTGGCAGATAGAGACCCAGTACTTC
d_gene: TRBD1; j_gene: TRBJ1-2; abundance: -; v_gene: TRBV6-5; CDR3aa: CASTRPGTAPYGYTF; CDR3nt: TGTGCCAGCACCCGTCCCGGGACAGCTCCCTATGGCTACACCTTC
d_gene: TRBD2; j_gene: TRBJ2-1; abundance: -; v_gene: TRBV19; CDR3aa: CASSIRGIGGRAYNEQFF; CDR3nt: TGTGCCAGTAGTATTCGTGGTATCGGCGGGAGGGCTTACAATGAGCAGTTCTTC
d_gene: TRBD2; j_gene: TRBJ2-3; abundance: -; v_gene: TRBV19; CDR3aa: CASSIGVSGGATDTQYF; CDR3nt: TGTGCCAGTAGTATCGGGGTGAGCGGGGGGGCTACAGATACGCAGTATTTT
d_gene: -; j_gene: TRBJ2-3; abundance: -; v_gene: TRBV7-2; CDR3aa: CASSSTNTQYF; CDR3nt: TGTGCCAGCAGCTCGACAAATACGCAGTATTTT
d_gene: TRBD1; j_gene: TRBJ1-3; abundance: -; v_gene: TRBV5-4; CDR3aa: CASSLGRGLSGNTIYF; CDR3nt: TGTGCCAGCAGCTTGGGTAGGGGGCTGTCTGGAAACACCATATATTTT
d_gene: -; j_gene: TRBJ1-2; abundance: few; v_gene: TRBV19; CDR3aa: CASSILGGGGYTF; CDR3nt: TGTGCCAGTAGTATACTTGGGGGAGGTGGCTACACCTTC
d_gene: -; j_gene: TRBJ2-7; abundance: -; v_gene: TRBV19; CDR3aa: CASSRDSYEQYF; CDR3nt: TGTGCCAGTAGTCGCGACAGCTACGAGCAGTACTTC
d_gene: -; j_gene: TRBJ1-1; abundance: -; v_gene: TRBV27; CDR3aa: CASSFDRMNTEAFF; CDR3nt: TGTGCCAGCAGTTTCGACAGGATGAACACTGAAGCTTTCTTT
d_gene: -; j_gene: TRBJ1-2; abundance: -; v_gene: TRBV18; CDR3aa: CASSPGPPGDLNYGYTF; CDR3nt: TGTGCCAGCTCACCAGGCCCCCCAGGGGACCTCAACTATGGCTACACCTTC
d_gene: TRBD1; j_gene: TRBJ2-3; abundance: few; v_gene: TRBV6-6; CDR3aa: CAIRQGQDTQYF; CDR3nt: TGTGCCATTCGACAGGGTCAAGATACGCAGTATTTT
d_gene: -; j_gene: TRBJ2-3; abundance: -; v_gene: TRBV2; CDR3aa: CASRGSRTDTQYF; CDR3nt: TGTGCCAGCAGGGGGTCTAGAACAGATACGCAGTATTTT
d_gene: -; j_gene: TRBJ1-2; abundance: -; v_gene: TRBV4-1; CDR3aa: CASSQPAQGNYGYTF; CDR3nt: TGCGCCAGCAGCCAACCCGCACAGGGTAACTATGGCTACACCTTC
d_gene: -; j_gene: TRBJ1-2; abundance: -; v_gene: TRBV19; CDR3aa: CASSPTLYGYTF; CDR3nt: TGTGCCAGTAGCCCGACACTCTATGGCTACACCTTC
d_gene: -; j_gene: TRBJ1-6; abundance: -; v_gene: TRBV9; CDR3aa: CASSALDNLSPLHF; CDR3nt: TGTGCCAGCAGCGCCCTGGACAACCTATCACCCCTCCACTTT
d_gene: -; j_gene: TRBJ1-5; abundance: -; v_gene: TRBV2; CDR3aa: CASSDRTGTNQPQHF; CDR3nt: TGTGCCAGCAGTGATCGTACGGGAACCAATCAGCCCCAGCATTTT
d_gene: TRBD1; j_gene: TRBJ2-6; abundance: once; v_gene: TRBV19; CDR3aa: CASSTDRAGANVLTF; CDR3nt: TGTGCCAGTAGTACGGACAGGGCTGGGGCCAACGTCCTGACTTTC